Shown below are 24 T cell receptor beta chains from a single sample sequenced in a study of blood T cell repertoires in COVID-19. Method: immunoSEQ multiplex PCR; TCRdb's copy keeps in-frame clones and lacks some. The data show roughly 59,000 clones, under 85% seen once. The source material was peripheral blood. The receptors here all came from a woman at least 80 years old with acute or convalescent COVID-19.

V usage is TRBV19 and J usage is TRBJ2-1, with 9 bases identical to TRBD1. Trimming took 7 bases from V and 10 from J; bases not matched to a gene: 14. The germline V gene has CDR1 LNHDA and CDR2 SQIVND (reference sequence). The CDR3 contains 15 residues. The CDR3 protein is CASKVRDRAVEEQFF. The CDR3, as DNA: TGTGCCAGTAAGGTCCGGGACAGGGCCGTAGAGGAGCAGTTCTTC.

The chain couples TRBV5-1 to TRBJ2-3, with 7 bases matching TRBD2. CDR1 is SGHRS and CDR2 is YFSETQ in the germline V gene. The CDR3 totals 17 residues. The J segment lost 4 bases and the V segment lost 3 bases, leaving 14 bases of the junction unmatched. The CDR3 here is CASSSDLWRETPDTQYF. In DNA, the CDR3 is TGCGCCAGCAGCTCGGACTTATGGCGGGAGACCCCAGATACGCAGTATTTT.

CDR3 region: CASSPPYNSPLHF. The CDR3 nucleotides read TGTGCCAGCAGCCCTCCTTATAATTCACCCCTCCACTTT. The chain links TRBV7-8 to TRBJ1-6; D not resolved. V was trimmed by 5 bases and J by 4 bases, leaving 6 bases between them. Germline lookup yields CDR1 SGHVS and CDR2 FQNEAQ. This CDR3 has 13 residues.

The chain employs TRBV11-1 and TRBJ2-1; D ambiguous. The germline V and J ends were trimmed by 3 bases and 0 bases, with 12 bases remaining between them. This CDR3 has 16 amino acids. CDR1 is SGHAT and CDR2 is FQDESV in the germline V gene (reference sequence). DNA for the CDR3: TGTGCCAGCAGCTTTTTTCGCGGCCTCTCCTACAATGAGCAGTTCTTC. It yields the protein CASSFFRGLSYNEQFF.

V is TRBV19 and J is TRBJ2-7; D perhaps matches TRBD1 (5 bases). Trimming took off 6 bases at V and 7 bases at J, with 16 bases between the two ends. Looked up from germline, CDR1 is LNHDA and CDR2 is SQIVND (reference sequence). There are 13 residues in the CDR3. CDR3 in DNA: TGTGCCAGTAGCCGCCGGTGGGGCTCGGAGCAGTACTTC. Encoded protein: CASSRRWGSEQYF.

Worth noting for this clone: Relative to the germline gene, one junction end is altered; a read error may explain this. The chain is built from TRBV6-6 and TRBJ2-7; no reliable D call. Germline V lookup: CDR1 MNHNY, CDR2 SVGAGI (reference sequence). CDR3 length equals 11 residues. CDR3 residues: CASNYGHEQYF. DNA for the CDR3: TGTGCCAGCAATTACGGGCACGAGCAGTACTTC.

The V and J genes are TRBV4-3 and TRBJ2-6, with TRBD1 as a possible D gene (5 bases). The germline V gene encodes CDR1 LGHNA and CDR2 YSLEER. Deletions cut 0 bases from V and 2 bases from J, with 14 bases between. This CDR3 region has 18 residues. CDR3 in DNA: TGCGCCAGCAGCCAAGATCAGGGTATTCTTGCTGGGGCCAACGTCCTGACTTTC. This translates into CASSQDQGILAGANVLTF.

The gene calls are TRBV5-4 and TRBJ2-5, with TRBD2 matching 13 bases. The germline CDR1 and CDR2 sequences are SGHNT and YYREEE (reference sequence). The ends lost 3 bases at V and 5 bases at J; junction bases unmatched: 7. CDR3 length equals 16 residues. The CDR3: CASSSLAGGGAETQYF. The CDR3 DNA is TGTGCCAGCAGCTCACTAGCGGGAGGGGGCGCGGAGACCCAGTACTTC.

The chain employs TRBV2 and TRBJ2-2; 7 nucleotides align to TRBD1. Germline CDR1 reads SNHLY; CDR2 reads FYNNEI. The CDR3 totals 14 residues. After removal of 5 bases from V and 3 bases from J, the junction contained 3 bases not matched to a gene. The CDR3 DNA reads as TGTGCCAGCAGTAGGGACAGCTACACCGGGGAGCTGTTTTTT. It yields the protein CASSRDSYTGELFF.

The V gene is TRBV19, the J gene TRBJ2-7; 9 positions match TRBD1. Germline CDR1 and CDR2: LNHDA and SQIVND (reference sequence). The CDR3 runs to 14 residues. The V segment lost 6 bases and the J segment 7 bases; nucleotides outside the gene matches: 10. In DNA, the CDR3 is TGTGCCAGTAGCGAAAACAGGGGGCGGTTTGAGCAGTACTTC. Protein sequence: CASSENRGRFEQYF.

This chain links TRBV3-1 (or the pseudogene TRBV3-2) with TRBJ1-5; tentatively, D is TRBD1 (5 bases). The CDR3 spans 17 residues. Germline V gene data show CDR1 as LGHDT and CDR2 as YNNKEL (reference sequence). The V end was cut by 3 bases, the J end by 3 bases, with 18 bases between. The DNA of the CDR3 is TGTGCCAGCAGCCAGCGGCGGGGGGGTTCGTTCAATCAGCCCCAGCATTTT. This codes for CASSQRRGGSFNQPQHF.

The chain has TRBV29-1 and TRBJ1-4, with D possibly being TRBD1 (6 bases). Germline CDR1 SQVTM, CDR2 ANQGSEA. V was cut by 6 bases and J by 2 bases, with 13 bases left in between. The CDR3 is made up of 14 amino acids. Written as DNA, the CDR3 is TGCAGCGTGAATCACGGACAGACTAATGAAAAACTGTTTTTT. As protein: CSVNHGQTNEKLFF.

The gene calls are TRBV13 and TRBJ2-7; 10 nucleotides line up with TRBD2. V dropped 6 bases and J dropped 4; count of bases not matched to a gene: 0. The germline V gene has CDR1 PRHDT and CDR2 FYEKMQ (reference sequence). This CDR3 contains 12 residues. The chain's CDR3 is CASRLAGYEQYF. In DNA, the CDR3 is TGTGCCAGCAGACTAGCGGGATACGAGCAGTACTTC.

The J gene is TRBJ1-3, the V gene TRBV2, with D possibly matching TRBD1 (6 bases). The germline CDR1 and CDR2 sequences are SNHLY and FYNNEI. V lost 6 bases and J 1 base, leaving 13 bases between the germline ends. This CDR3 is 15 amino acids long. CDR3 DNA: TGTGCCAGCAGCCGACAGGAGCCGTCTGGAAACACCATATATTTT. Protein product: CASSRQEPSGNTIYF.

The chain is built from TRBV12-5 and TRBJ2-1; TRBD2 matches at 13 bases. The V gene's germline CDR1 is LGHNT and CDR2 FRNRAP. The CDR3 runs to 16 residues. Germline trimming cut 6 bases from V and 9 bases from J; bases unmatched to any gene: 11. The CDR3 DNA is TGTGCTAGTGGCCCTCAACTAGCGGGGGGGGGCGGTGAGCAGTTCTTC. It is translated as CASGPQLAGGGGEQFF.

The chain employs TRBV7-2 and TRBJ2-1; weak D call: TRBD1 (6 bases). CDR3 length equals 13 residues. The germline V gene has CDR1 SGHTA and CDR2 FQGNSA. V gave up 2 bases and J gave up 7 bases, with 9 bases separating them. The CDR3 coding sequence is TGTGCCAGCAGCTTAAATCAGGGGAATGAGCAGTTCTTC. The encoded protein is CASSLNQGNEQFF.

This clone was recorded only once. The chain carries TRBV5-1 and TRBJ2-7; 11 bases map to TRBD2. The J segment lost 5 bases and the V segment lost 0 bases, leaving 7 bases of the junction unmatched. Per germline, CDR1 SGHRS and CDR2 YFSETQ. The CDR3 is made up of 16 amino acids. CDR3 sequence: CASSLGLAGGLDEQYF. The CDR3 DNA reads TGCGCCAGCAGCTTGGGGCTAGCGGGGGGTCTAGACGAGCAGTACTTC.

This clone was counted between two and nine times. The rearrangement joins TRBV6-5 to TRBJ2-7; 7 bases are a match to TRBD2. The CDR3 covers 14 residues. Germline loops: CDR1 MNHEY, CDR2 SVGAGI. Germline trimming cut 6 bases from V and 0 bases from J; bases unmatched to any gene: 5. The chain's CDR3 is CASRRGEGSYEQYF. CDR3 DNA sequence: TGTGCCAGCAGACGCGGGGAGGGCTCCTACGAGCAGTACTTC.

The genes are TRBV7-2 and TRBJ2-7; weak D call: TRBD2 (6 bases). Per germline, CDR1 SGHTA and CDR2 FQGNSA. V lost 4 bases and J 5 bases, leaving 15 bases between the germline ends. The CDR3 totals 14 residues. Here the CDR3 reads CASSSEPGRNEQYF. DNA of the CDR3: TGTGCCAGCAGCTCAGAGCCGGGGAGGAACGAGCAGTACTTC.

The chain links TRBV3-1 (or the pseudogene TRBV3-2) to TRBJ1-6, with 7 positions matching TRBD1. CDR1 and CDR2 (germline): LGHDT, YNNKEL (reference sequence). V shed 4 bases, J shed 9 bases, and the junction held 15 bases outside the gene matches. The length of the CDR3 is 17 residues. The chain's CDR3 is CASSPQGGTVSSSPLHF. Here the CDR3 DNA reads TGTGCCAGCAGCCCCCAAGGGGGGACAGTCAGTAGTTCACCCCTCCACTTT.

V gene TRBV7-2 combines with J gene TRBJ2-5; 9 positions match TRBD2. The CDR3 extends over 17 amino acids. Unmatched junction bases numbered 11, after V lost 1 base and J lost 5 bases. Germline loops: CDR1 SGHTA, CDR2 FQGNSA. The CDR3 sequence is CASSLGRQGSGRETQYF. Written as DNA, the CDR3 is TGTGCCAGCAGCTTAGGGCGGCAGGGGAGCGGGAGGGAGACCCAGTACTTC.

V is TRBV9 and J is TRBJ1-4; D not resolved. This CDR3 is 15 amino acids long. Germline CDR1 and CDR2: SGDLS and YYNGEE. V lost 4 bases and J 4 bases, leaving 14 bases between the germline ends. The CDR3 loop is CASSPPLSGNEKLFF. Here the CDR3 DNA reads TGTGCCAGCAGCCCCCCGCTCTCGGGTAATGAAAAACTGTTTTTT.

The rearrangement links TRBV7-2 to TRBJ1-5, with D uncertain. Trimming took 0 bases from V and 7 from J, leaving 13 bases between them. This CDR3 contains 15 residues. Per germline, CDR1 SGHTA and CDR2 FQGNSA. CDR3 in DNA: TGTGCCAGCAGCTTAGCGCAAGGCGGAGGGCAGCCCCAGCATTTT. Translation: CASSLAQGGGQPQHF.

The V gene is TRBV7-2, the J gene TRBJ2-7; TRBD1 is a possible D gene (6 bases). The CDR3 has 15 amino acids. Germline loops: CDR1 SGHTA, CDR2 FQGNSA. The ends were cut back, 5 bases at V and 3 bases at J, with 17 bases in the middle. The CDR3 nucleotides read TGTGCCAGCAGCAATCAACAGGGTGGGGGCTACGAGCAGTACTTC. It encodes CASSNQQGGGYEQYF.